This TCR beta chain is from a study of regulatory T cells in long-lasting Graves disease. As concerns this clonotype: No antigen is known for it. Germline is not matched at one junction end, which may reflect a read error.

Building of the TCR beta libraries involved iRepertoire HTBI primers and Arm-PCR of CDR3 regions. Using its own MiXCR run on the multiplex PCR reads, TCRdb lists one record per CDR3 protein. The sample shows 500,000 or so distinct CDR3 sequences, 15% to 20% of them seen only once. Study findings and constraints: Whereas new patients shared 966 public clonotypes, persistent patients shared more, at 2,741. The work looked only at peripheral blood and did not look at thyroid tissue.

Specified time point: newly diagnosed GD, antithyroid drugs for less than 3 months. After RNA was extracted from PBMCs, the TCR library was made from it. EDTA tubes received roughly 10 milliliters of drawn peripheral blood. Germline V gene data show CDR1 as SGHDT and CDR2 as YYEEEE. There are 16 residues in the CDR3. These data were also reused for a study on T cells in Graves' hyperthyroidism and ophthalmopathy.

The source was peripheral blood mononuclear cells (PBMCs), collected at new diagnosis, from a patient treated with antithyroid drugs. The TCR originated in a man in his forties with Graves disease. The gene calls are TRBV5-6 and TRBJ2-1; TRBD2 aligns across 13 bases. The CDR3 DNA follows: TGTGCCAGCAGCAACAGACTAGCGGGAGGCCGCAATGAGCAGTCCTTC. It translates to CASSNRLAGGRNEQSF.